This TCR beta chain is drawn from a study of CD8+ T cells in alopecia areata (dated by TCRdb to 2017 to 2018). Regarding the research as a whole: The treated patients took part in an open-label pilot trial in which moderate-to-severe alopecia areata was treated with oral tofacitinib at 5 to 10 mg twice daily. Tofacitinib was given for 6 to 18 months, followed by 6 months of follow-up off drug to assess delayed response and recurrence. Disease severity in treated patients was measured with the SALT score, which quantifies the percentage of affected scalp surface area. The study used high-throughput TCRbeta sequencing to examine T cell clonal expansion in alopecia areata, in both the C3H/HeJ mouse model and human patients. Scalp tissue and sorted CD4+ and CD8+ peripheral blood T cells from patchy and totalis/universalis alopecia areata patients and from healthy controls were covered by human TCRbeta sequencing. Biopsies were taken from tofacitinib-treated patients at baseline and at 4 and 24 weeks of treatment, and a later scalp biopsy was taken in several of the tofacitinib-treated patients. Scalp clonality was compared across normal scalp (n=4), patchy alopecia areata scalp (n=8), and alopecia totalis/universalis scalp (n=8). RNA was obtained with the PAXgene miRNA kit for fixed scalp, the miRNeasy kit for PBMCs, and the RNeasy kit for mouse skin. Amplification of TCRbeta CDR3 regions was done by immunoSEQ multiplex PCR using 35 Vbeta forward primers and 13 Jbeta reverse primers. Broader findings and caveats from the paper: Compared with normal scalp, lesional scalp had higher clonality and more expanded CD8+ clones, particularly in alopecia totalis/universalis, a pattern that suggests antigenic drive. Because the treated cohort was small and had just a single nonresponder, larger studies are needed to establish links between baseline CD8+ expansion and response. Scalp TCR repertoire analysis is complicated because resident alphabeta T cells in normal human skin are also sequenced, whereas mouse skin is dominated by gammadelta T cells. Many expanded lesional clones were found to persist in scalp and blood during tofacitinib treatment, and relapse after treatment cessation may be partly explained by this persistence. Tofacitinib significantly decreased scalp clonality and the number of expanded CD8+ clones among the top 100 scalp clones. TCR sequences shared between patients were less clear than in mice, possibly partly because of HLA diversity in the patient population.

Taken from cysteine to phenylalanine, the CDR3 has 12 residues. The read is trimmed to its CDR3 DNA, 36 bases read in frame from base 1. CDR1 and CDR2 (SQVTM, ANQGSEA) derive from the germline V gene. The trim is 6 bases for V and 2 bases for J, with a gap of 10 bases between the germline ends. The method behind the library was the immunoSEQ multiplex PCR assay. For TCR sequencing, RNA was extracted from every sample and reverse transcribed into cDNA to serve as template. First-strand cDNA was synthesized with SuperScript III using a 2:1 mix of oligo-dT and random hexamers. A synthetic immune receptor repertoire was used to measure amplification bias, and any remaining bias was corrected computationally. The paper's processing steps were these. After raw reads were preprocessed to remove errors, the CDR3 was defined following IMGT conventions as running from the conserved cysteine to phenylalanine. Clonality was computed by normalizing Shannon entropy by log2 of the number of productive unique TCRs and subtracting the result from 1. Whether each scalp clone was CD4 or CD8 was inferred by checking scalp TCRbeta sequences against the CD4 and CD8 repertoires from sorted blood. TCRdb retrieved this table from immuneACCESS and kept in-frame rearrangements only. Not all clones are present; in checked studies, unresolved V genes account for under half, and no reason is known for the remainder. The V and J calls and clone size were taken over from that table, and D and trimming were inferred from the DNA. For this sample there are 150,000 to 200,000 clones; 60% appear just once. In total, the top ten clones hold under 1.2% of the sample.

Explained via the paper, the time point label denotes: 20 to 30 weeks on oral tofacitinib. The treatment or condition tag for this specimen amounts to: oral pan-JAK inhibitor, 5-10 mg twice daily. Lesional scalp punch biopsies and peripheral blood were obtained from alopecia areata patients. After PBMCs were isolated by density centrifugation and stained for CD3, CD4 and CD8, a FACSAria was used to sort CD4+ and CD8+ T cells. To note about this clone: The clone's antigen remains unknown. Base qualities are not provided; no much larger clone lies one nucleotide away.

This clonotype was obtained from a human donor with alopecia areata. The chain links TRBV29-1 with TRBJ1-1; a tentative D match to TRBD1 spans 5 bases. Material: CD4+ T cells sorted from blood, obtained at week 24, from a patient treated with tofacitinib. The nucleotide sequence reads as follows: TGCAGCGTCCAGGGTTTTAACACTGAAGCTTTCTTT. It codes for CSVQGFNTEAFF.